This entry lists 25 T cell receptor beta chains sequenced from one sample in a study of OX40 agonist ivuxolimab in advanced cancers. Method: immunoSEQ multiplex PCR; TCRdb's copy keeps in-frame clones and lacks some. The sample shows over 55,000 clones, roughly 80% of them seen only once. The sample was CD4+ or CD8+ T cells sorted from blood, taken in a trial of the OX40 agonist ivuxolimab. The receptors were gathered from an adult with an advanced solid tumor such as melanoma, head and neck, liver or kidney cancer.

The chain has TRBV6-5 and TRBJ2-7; possible D gene TRBD1, 6 bases. The germline V and J ends were trimmed by 6 bases and 3 bases, with 12 bases remaining between them. Germline CDR1 reads MNHEY; CDR2 reads SVGAGI. CDR3 size: 13 residues. Here the CDR3 DNA reads TGTGCCAGCAGGCCCGCAGGGGTCTACGAGCAGTACTTC. This codes for CASRPAGVYEQYF.

The chain combines TRBV6-4 with TRBJ1-2; D ambiguous. This CDR3 contains 16 residues. CDR1 MRHNA and CDR2 SNTAGT come from the germline V gene. V dropped 3 bases and J dropped 2 bases, with 16 bases sitting between them. The CDR3 DNA reads as TGTGCCAGCAGTGAATGGCGGTTGGTACGGAACTATGGCTACACCTTC. It specifies CASSEWRLVRNYGYTF.

The chain combines TRBV30 with TRBJ2-3, with 7 bases fitting TRBD2. The V and J ends lost 2 bases and 4 bases, in that order; junction bases with no gene match: 6. This CDR3 has 14 residues. The germline gives CDR1 GTSNPN, CDR2 SVGIG (reference sequence). CDR3 nucleotide sequence: TGTGCCTGGAGTCGGGGGAGGGTGGCAGATACGCAGTATTTT. Protein sequence: CAWSRGRVADTQYF.

The sample holds a few counts of this clone. The V call is TRBV7-2, the J call TRBJ2-1, with D possibly TRBD2 on 5 matching bases. Germline-derived CDR1 and CDR2 are SGHTA and FQGNSA. V shed 8 bases and J shed 9 bases, with 23 bases lying between them. CDR3 size: 15 residues. The CDR3 region is CASSQGRGLWSEQFF. The CDR3 DNA follows: TGTGCCAGCTCTCAAGGCAGAGGGTTGTGGAGTGAGCAGTTCTTC.

The J gene is TRBJ2-1, the V gene TRBV11-1; possible D gene TRBD2, 6 bases. CDR1 and CDR2 from the germline V gene are SGHAT and FQDESV (reference sequence). With 4 bases removed from V and 8 bases from J, the gap between germline ends came to 27 bases. There are 18 residues in the CDR3. CDR3 in DNA: TGTGCCAGCAGCTCCAGGAGGGTAGGCCCTTTACCTTACGATGAGCAGTTCTTC. Residues: CASSSRRVGPLPYDEQFF. Drawing the rest from reference TRBV11-1 and TRBJ2-1, the complete variable domain is EAEVAQSPRYKITEKSQAVAFWCDPISGHATLYWYRQILGQGPELLVQFQDESVVDDSQLPKDRFSAERLKGVDSTLKIQPAELGDSAMYLCASSSRRVGPLPYDEQFFGPGTRLTVL.

J is TRBJ1-1 and V is TRBV7-9; tentatively, D is TRBD1 (6 bases). The CDR3 covers 15 residues. Germline V gives CDR1 SEHNR, CDR2 FQNEAQ (reference sequence). V was trimmed by 4 bases and J by 1 base, leaving 13 bases between them. The chain's CDR3 is CASSSPGGPNTEAFF. The CDR3 nucleotides are TGTGCCAGCAGCTCGCCGGGGGGGCCGAACACTGAAGCTTTCTTT.

The rearrangement joins TRBV7-9 to TRBJ1-4; 11 bases are a match to TRBD1. The J segment lost 7 bases and the V segment lost 3 bases, leaving 7 bases of the junction unmatched. Germline-derived CDR1 and CDR2 are SEHNR and FQNEAQ (reference sequence). CDR3 size: 16 residues. The CDR3 coding sequence is TGTGCCAGCAGCTTCTACCGTGGGACAGGGGGTGAAAAACTGTTTTTT. This gives the protein CASSFYRGTGGEKLFF.

This rearrangement joins TRBV6-1 to TRBJ1-1, with a possible D match to TRBD1 (6 bases). V was pared by 2 bases and J by 6 bases, with 16 bases between. There are 15 residues in the CDR3. Per germline, CDR1 MNHNS and CDR2 SASEGT. DNA of the CDR3: TGTGCCAGCAGTGAAATAGGCAGGGGACCCCCTGAAGCTTTCTTT. Encoded protein: CASSEIGRGPPEAFF.

This clone has only one observation. The rearrangement joins TRBV5-1 to TRBJ1-1; D is unresolved. CDR1 and CDR2 from the germline V gene are SGHRS and YFSETQ. The V end lost 5 bases, the J end lost 7 bases, and 21 bases lay between the germline ends. The CDR3 totals 15 residues. In nucleotides, the CDR3 is TGCGCCAGCAGAGCGTCCGGCGAGGTAGAAGTTGAAGCTTTCTTT. This translates into CASRASGEVEVEAFF.

This clone has only one observation. The CDR3 here is CASIRDLTDEQFF. Here the CDR3 DNA reads TGTGCCAGCATCCGGGATTTGACGGATGAGCAGTTCTTC. The chain combines TRBV2 with TRBJ2-1; tentatively, D is TRBD2 (5 bases). This CDR3 has 13 amino acids. Trimming left V 7 bases short and J 8 bases short, with 15 bases between. CDR1 SNHLY and CDR2 FYNNEI come from the germline V gene.

This chain connects TRBV19 to TRBJ2-1, with D unclear. Germline V CDR1 and CDR2: LNHDA, SQIVND (reference sequence). Between the trimmed V and J ends, which lost 3 bases and 7 bases, there was a span of 7 bases. This CDR3 region has 12 residues. The DNA of the CDR3 is TGTGCCAGTAGTATCTCGGTAAATGAGCAGTTCTTC. It yields the protein CASSISVNEQFF.

This CDR3 reads CASSVGAAQNYGYTF. As DNA, the CDR3 is TGTGCCAGCAGCGTAGGGGCGGCGCAAAACTATGGCTACACCTTC. The chain carries TRBV7-9 and TRBJ1-2; maybe TRBD1 (5 bases). From germline, CDR1 is SEHNR and CDR2 FQNEAQ (reference sequence). Trimming pared 5 bases from V and 2 bases from J, leaving 15 bases between. The CDR3 totals 15 residues.

The chain is built from TRBV6-5 and TRBJ2-2; possible D gene TRBD2, 5 bases. This CDR3 region has 13 residues. V shed 7 bases and J shed 4 bases, with 10 bases lying between them. CDR1 is MNHEY, CDR2 SVGAGI, per germline. CDR3 nucleotides: TGTGCCAGCACGAGGGATTTCACCGGGGAGCTGTTTTTT. It specifies CASTRDFTGELFF.

The V call is TRBV30, the J call TRBJ2-1; 7 bases line up with TRBD2. The CDR3 runs 11 residues. J gave up 12 bases and V 2 bases, and 4 bases lay outside the gene matches. Germline CDR1 is GTSNPN and CDR2 is SVGIG (reference sequence). The DNA for the CDR3 is TGTGCCTGGAGTTGGGAGGGCCCGCAGTTCTTC. This sequence encodes CAWSWEGPQFF.

The chain couples TRBV10-3 to TRBJ1-1; D ambiguous. V lost 4 bases and J lost 1, with 7 bases in between. This CDR3 is 13 amino acids long. The germline gives CDR1 ENHRY, CDR2 SYGVKD. Written as DNA, the CDR3 is TGTGCCATCAGTGGACACAAGAACACTGAAGCTTTCTTT. This translates into CAISGHKNTEAFF.

For this clone: One end of the junction does not line up with germline, which may come from a read error. Other DNA sequences of this sample code for an identical CDR3. The V gene is TRBV2, the J gene TRBJ1-2; D call uncertain. Germline CDR1 reads SNHLY; CDR2 reads FYNNEI. The CDR3 runs to 14 residues. The chain's CDR3 is CASSALFSRGGYTF. The CDR3 nucleotides are TGCGCCAGCAGCGCTCTCTTTTCCAGAGGTGGCTACACCTTC.

This clone came up once. The chain is built from TRBV7-2 and TRBJ1-5, with D hard to call. V dropped 1 base and J dropped 7 bases, with 5 bases sitting between them. Germline CDR1 SGHTA, CDR2 FQGNSA. The CDR3 totals 12 residues. The CDR3 loop reads CASSLGAQPQHF. The CDR3 DNA is TGTGCCAGCAGCTTAGGAGCCCAGCCCCAGCATTTT. Full variable domain (rest looked up from reference TRBV7-2 and TRBJ1-5): GAGVSQSPSNKVTEKGKDVELRCDPISGHTALYWYRQSLGQGLEFLIYFQGNSAPDKSGLPSDRFSAERTGGSVSTLTIQRTQQEDSAVYLCASSLGAQPQHFGDGTRLSIL.

This clone was recorded a few times. Other nucleotide sequences in the sample specify the same CDR3. The CDR3 protein is CASDGGVGGYTF. DNA of the CDR3: TGTGCCAGCGACGGGGGGGTGGGTGGCTACACCTTC. The chain employs TRBV2 and TRBJ1-2; TRBD1 is a possible D gene (5 bases). Germline CDR1 SNHLY, CDR2 FYNNEI. This CDR3 contains 12 residues. V lost 8 bases and J 7 bases, leaving 14 bases between the germline ends.

The V call is TRBV5-4, the J call TRBJ2-2, with D possibly being TRBD1 or TRBD2 (5 bases each). Germline CDR1 reads SGHNT; CDR2 reads YYREEE (reference sequence). V was cut by 9 bases and J by 7 bases, with 19 bases left in between. The CDR3 has 14 amino acids. The CDR3 protein is CATARRGVHGELFF. The CDR3, as DNA: TGTGCCACTGCGCGCCGAGGGGTTCACGGGGAGCTGTTTTTT.

The chain has TRBV29-1 and TRBJ2-5, with 10 bases identical to TRBD2. The CDR3 length is 13 residues. Germline V CDR1 and CDR2: SQVTM, ANQGSEA. V lost 4 bases and J lost 7; bases outside the gene matches: 6. The CDR3 nucleotides are TGCAGCGTTGGGGGTAGCGGGAGGTGGACCCAGTACTTC. This codes for CSVGGSGRWTQYF.

The rearrangement links TRBV4-2 to TRBJ2-7, with 9 bases aligning to TRBD1. The germline V gene has CDR1 LGHNA and CDR2 YNFKEQ. This CDR3 contains 14 residues. Unmatched junction bases numbered 5, after V lost 3 bases and J lost 5 bases. The chain's CDR3 is CASSQGQGLDEQYF. The CDR3 DNA follows: TGTGCCAGCAGCCAGGGACAGGGACTCGACGAGCAGTACTTC.

The chain couples TRBV7-3 to TRBJ2-1, with D possibly TRBD2 on 5 matching bases. Germline V gives CDR1 SGHTA, CDR2 FQGTGA. This CDR3 is 13 amino acids long. Trimming took off 0 bases at V and 10 bases at J, with 10 bases between the two ends. This CDR3 is CASSLTGLAEQFF. The CDR3 DNA follows: TGTGCCAGCAGCTTAACAGGGTTAGCGGAGCAGTTCTTC.

This chain joins TRBV18 and TRBJ2-7, with D tentatively TRBD2 (5 bases). The CDR3 runs to 15 residues. CDR1 KGHSH and CDR2 LQKENI come from the germline V gene. V was pared by 4 bases and J by 6 bases, with 19 bases between. In DNA form, the CDR3 reads TGTGCCAGCTCACGGCCCGGAGGACCGTCGGGCGAGCAGTACTTC. Its protein is CASSRPGGPSGEQYF.

This rearrangement joins TRBV18 to TRBJ2-7, with 9 positions matching TRBD2. This CDR3 comprises 15 residues. The V segment lost 6 bases and the J segment 5 bases; nucleotides outside the gene matches: 11. The germline V gene has CDR1 KGHSH and CDR2 LQKENI. The CDR3 DNA reads as TGTGCCAGCTCTCCCGGAATAGCGGGAGACAACGAGCAGTACTTC. Residues: CASSPGIAGDNEQYF.

Notes on this clone: One end of the junction fails to match germline, which may point to a read error. The chain is built from TRBV12-5 and TRBJ2-1, with D unresolved. CDR3 length: 12 residues. Germline CDR1 is LGHNT and CDR2 is FRNRAP. The CDR3 nucleotides read TGTGCTAGTGGTTTGGATAGGGTAGTAAGTATCTTC. This gives the protein CASGLDRVVSIF.